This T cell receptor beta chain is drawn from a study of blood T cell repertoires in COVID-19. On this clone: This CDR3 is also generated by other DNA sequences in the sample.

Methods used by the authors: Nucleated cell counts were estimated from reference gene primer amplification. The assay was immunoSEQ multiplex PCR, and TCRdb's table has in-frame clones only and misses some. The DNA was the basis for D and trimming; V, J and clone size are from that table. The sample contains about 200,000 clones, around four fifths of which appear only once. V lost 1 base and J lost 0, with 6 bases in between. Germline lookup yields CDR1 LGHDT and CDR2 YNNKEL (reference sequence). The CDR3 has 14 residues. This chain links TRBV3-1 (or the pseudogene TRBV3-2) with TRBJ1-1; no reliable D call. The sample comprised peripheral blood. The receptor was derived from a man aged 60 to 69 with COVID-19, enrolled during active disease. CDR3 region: CASSQGQMNTEAFF. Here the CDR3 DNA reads TGTGCCAGCAGCCAAGGCCAGATGAACACTGAAGCTTTCTTT.